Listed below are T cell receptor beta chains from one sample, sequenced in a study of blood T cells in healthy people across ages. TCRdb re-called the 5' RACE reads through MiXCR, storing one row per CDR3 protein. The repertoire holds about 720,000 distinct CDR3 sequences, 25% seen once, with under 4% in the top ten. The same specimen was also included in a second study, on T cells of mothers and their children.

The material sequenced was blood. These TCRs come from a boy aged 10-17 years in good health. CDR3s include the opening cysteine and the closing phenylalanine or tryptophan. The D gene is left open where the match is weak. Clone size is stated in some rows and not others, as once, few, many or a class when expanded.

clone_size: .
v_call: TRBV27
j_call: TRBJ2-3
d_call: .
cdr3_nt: TGTGCCAGCAGTTCTGCCGGGGCGAGACTTTCAGATACGCAGTATTTT
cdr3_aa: CASSSAGARLSDTQYF

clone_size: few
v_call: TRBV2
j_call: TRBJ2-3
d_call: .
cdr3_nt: TGTGCCAGCAGTGAATTGACGGGACTTCCCACAGATACGCAGTATTTT
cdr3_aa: CASSELTGLPTDTQYF

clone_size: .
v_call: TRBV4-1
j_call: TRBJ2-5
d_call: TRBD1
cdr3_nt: TGCGCCAGCAGCCAAGAAAGGATGGGACAGCAAGAGACCCAGTACTTC
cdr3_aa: CASSQERMGQQETQYF

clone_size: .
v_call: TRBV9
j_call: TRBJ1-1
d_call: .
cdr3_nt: TGTGCCAGCAGCGTAGCGGCGAGGAACATTGAAGCTTTCTTT
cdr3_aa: CASSVAARNIEAFF

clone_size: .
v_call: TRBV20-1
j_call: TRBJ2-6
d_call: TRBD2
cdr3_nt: TGCAGTGCTAGACGGGGGGCTGGGGCCAACGTCCTGACTTTC
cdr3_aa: CSARRGAGANVLTF

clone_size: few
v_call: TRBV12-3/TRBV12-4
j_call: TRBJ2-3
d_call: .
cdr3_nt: TGTGCCAGCAGTTTACCACCCCTAGGGAGTGCCCACACGGATACGCAGTATTTT
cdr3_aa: CASSLPPLGSAHTDTQYF

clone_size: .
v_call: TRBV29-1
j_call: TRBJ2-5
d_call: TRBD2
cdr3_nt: TGCAGCGTGTCGGGGCTAGCGGCTTACCAAGAGACCCAGTACTTC
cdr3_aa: CSVSGLAAYQETQYF

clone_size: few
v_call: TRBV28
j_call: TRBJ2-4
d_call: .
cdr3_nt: TGTGCCAGCAGTTCCGCTAGCGCATTTCAGTACTTC
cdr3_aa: CASSSASAFQYF

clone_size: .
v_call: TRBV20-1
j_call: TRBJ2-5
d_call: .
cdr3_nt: TGCAGGCCCGTCGGCGGACAGCAAGAGACCCAGTACTTC
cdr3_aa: CRPVGGQQETQYF

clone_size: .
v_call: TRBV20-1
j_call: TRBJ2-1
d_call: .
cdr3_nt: TGCAGTGCTAAGACCCCAGGTGTAGGGAATGAGCAGTTCTTC
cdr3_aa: CSAKTPGVGNEQFF

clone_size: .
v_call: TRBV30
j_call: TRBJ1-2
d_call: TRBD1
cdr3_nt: TGTGCCTGGAGCCCCAGGGGGCGGAACCATGGCTACACCTTC
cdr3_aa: CAWSPRGRNHGYTF

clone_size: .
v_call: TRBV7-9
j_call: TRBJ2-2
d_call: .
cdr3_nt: TGTGCCAGCAGCCCCGTTGCAAACACCGGGGAGCTGTTTTTT
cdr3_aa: CASSPVANTGELFF

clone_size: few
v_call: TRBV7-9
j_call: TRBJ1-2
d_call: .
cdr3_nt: TGTGCCAGCAGCCGCGGGACGGAAAACTATGGCTACACCTTT
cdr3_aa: CASSRGTENYGYTF

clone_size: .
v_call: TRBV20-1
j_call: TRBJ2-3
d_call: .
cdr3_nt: TGCAGTGCTAGAGAACCGGTCGTCACAGATACGCAGTGTTTT
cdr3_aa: CSAREPVVTDTQCF

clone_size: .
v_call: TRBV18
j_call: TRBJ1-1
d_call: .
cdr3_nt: TGTGCCAGCCTTGGACCTGAAGCTTTCTTT
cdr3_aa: CASLGPEAFF

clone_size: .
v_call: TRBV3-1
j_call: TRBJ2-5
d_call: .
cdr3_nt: TGTGCCAGCAGCCAAGCAGGGGCCAGGTTGGAGCAGTACTTC
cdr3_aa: CASSQAGARLEQYF

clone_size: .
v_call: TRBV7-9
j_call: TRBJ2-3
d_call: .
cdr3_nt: TGTGCCAGCAGCTCCTCATTGATCCAGTATTTT
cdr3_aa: CASSSSLIQYF

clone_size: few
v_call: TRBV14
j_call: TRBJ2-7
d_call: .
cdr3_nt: TGTGCCAGCAGCCAAGGGACAGTCGTCTCCTACGAGCAGTACTTC
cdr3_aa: CASSQGTVVSYEQYF

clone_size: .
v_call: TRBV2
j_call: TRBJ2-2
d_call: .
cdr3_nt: TGTGCCAGCAGTGAAATAGCGATAAACACCGGGGAGCTGTTTTTT
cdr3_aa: CASSEIAINTGELFF

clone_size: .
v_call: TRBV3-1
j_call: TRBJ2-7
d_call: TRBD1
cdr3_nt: TGTGCCAGCAGCCGAGTGGGACAGGGTGTCTACGAGCAGTACTTC
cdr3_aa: CASSRVGQGVYEQYF

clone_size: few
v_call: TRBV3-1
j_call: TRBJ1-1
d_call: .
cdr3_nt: TGTGCCAGCAGTCCATTAGGACGTGAAGCTTTCTTT
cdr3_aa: CASSPLGREAFF

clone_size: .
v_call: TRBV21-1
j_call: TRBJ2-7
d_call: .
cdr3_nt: TGTGCCAGCAGCAAAGCGCCCCGACCCGAGTGCTCCTACGAGCAGTACTTC
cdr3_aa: CASSKAPRPECSYEQYF

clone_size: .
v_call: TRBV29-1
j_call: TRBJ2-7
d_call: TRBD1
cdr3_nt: TGCAGCGCCAAGGACAGGGACAACTACGAGCAGTACTTC
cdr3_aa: CSAKDRDNYEQYF

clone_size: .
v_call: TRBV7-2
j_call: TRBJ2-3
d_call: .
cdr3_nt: TGTGCCAGCAGCTTAGTGTTGAATCGTTCGCAGTATTTT
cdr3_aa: CASSLVLNRSQYF

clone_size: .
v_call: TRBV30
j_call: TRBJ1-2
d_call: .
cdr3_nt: TGTGCCTGGGATAGGACTCCGAATAACTATGGCTGCACCTTC
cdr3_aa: CAWDRTPNNYGCTF

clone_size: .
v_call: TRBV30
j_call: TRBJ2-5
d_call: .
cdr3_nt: TGTGCCTGGAGTGTCGGGATGATGGGTCAAGAGACCCAGTACTTC
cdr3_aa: CAWSVGMMGQETQYF

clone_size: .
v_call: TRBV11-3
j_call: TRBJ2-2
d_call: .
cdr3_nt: TGTGCCAGCAGCTTAGAGGGCAACTCGAACACCGGGGAGCTGTTTTTT
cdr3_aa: CASSLEGNSNTGELFF

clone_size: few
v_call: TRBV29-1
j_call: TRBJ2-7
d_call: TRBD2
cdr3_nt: TGCAGCGTCAACCTAGCGGGAGTAATCTACGAGCAGTACTTC
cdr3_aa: CSVNLAGVIYEQYF

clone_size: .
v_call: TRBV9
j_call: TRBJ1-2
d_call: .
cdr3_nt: TGTGCCAGCAGCGTAGCGGGGGAGGTGTATGGCTACACCTTC
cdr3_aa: CASSVAGEVYGYTF

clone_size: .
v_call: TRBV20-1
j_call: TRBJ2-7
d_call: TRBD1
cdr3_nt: TGCAGTGCAGAGGACAGGGAGGCCTACGAGCAGTACTTC
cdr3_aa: CSAEDREAYEQYF

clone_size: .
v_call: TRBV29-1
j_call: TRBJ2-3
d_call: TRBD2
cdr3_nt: TGCAGCGGCCGACCAGCGGGGTCCGAGGATACGCAGTATTTT
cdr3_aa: CSGRPAGSEDTQYF

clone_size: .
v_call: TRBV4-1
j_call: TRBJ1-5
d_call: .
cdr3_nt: TGCGCCGGCAGCCAAGCCCTCAGCTATAGCAATCGGCCCCAGCATTTT
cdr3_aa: CAGSQALSYSNRPQHF

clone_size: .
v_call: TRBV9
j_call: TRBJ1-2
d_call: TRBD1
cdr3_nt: TGTGCCAGCAGCGTAGCGGGTGCAGGGGGTAACTATGGCTACACCTTC
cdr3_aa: CASSVAGAGGNYGYTF

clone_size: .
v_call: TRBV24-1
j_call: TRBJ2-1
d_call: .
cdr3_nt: TGTGCCACCAGTGCCAGGGTCCGGACCGATGAGCAGTTCTTC
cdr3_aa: CATSARVRTDEQFF

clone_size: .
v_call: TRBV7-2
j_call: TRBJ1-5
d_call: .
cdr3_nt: TGTGCCAGCAGCTTAGGGGCCGGAACCAATCAGCCCCAGCATTTT
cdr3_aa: CASSLGAGTNQPQHF

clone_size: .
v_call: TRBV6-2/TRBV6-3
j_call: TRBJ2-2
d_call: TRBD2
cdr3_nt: TGTGCCAGCAGTTTAGCGGGAAAGGTCACCGGGGAGCTGTTTTTT
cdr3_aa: CASSLAGKVTGELFF

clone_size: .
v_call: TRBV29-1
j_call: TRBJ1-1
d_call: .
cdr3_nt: TGCAGCGTTGACCCGTCGGCTGGCGGAGCTTTCTTT
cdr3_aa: CSVDPSAGGAFF

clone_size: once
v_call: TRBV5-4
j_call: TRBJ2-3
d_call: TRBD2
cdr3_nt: TGTGCCAGCAGCGAACTAGCGGGCCGCACAGATACGCAGTATTTT
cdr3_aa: CASSELAGRTDTQYF

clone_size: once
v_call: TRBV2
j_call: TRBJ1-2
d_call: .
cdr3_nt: TGTGCCAGCAGTCCCTACGGCAGGGATTACTACGCCTTC
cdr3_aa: CASSPYGRDYYAF

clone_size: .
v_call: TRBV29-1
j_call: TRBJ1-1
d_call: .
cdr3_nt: TGCAGCGTTCGGAACTTGAACACTGAAGCTTTCTTT
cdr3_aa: CSVRNLNTEAFF

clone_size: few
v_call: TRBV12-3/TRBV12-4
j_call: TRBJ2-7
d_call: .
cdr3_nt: TGTGCCAGCAGTTCACACAGAGGTTTGGAAGAGCAGTACTTC
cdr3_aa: CASSSHRGLEEQYF

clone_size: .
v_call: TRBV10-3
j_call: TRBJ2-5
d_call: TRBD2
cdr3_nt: TGTGCCATCAGCGCCCCGGGGGGGATAGTACAAGAGACCCAGTACTTC
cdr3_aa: CAISAPGGIVQETQYF

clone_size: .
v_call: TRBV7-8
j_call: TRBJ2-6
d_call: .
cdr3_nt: TGTGCCAGCAGCCCCATCCCAGGGGCTGGGGCCAACGTCCTGACTTTC
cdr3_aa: CASSPIPGAGANVLTF

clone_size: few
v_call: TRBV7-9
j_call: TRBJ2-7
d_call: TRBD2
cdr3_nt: TGTGCCAGCACCCGACTCGCGGGAGACTACGAGCAGTACTTC
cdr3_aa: CASTRLAGDYEQYF

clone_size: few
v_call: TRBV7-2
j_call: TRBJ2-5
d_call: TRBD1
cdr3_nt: TGTGCCAGCAGCGACGGACAGGGCCAGACCCAGTACTTC
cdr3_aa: CASSDGQGQTQYF

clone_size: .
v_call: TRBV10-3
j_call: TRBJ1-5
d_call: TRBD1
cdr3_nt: TGTGCCACCTCTAGGGGGACAGGGGGCTTAGGAAATCAGCCCCAGCATTTT
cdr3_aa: CATSRGTGGLGNQPQHF

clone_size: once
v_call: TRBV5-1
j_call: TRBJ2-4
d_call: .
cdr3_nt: TGCGCCAGCAGCTCCCCCTCCGAGGGGCTTGGCATTCAGTACTTC
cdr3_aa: CASSSPSEGLGIQYF

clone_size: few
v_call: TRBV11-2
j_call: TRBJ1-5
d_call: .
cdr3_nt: TGTGCCAGCAGCTTAGTGGGTGGGGTTGGTCAGCCCCAGCATTTT
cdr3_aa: CASSLVGGVGQPQHF

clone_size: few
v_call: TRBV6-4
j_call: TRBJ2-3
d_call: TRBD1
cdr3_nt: TGTGCCAGCAGTGAGGGACAGGGCCCACAAGATACGCAGTATTTT
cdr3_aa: CASSEGQGPQDTQYF

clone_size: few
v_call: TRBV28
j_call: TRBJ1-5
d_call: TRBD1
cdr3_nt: TGTGCCAGCAGCGGAAGGACAGGGCCAATCGTCCCCCAGCATTTT
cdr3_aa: CASSGRTGPIVPQHF

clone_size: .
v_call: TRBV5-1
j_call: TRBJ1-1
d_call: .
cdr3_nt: TGCGCCAGCAGCTTGCAGGTTAACATGAACACTGAAGCTTTCTTT
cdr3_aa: CASSLQVNMNTEAFF

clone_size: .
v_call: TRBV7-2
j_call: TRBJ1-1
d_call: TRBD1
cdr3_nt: TGTGCCAGCAGCTTATATTCTCAGGGGGCGGGCACTGAAGCTTTCTTT
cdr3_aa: CASSLYSQGAGTEAFF

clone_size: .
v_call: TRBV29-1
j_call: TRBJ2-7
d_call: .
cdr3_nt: TGCAGCGTTGAAGCCCCCGGTGCCAGCTCAGGGTACGAGCAGTGCTTC
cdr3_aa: CSVEAPGASSGYEQCF